This T cell receptor (beta chain) was identified in a study of OX40 agonist ivuxolimab in advanced cancers. Study-level points and caveats: The 0.1-3.0 mg/kg partial responders had among the lowest clonal expansion. Antigen targets of the expanded peripheral T cells went undetermined.

As regards this clone: Antigen: not known.

Here immunoSEQ multiplex PCR was the method, and the copy in TCRdb shows in-frame clones only, minus some. The sample lists tens of thousands of clones; approximately 86% were seen once. Trimming took off 1 base at V and 0 bases at J, with 19 bases between the two ends. This CDR3 has 19 residues. Germline V gene data show CDR1 as MGHRA and CDR2 as YSYEKL. Drawing of blood for sampling happened at baseline, at cycle 4 day 1, and at cycle 7 day 1. The chain joins TRBV4-1 to TRBJ1-5, with D tentatively TRBD1 (6 bases). The sample here was CD4+ or CD8+ T cells sorted from blood, taken in a trial of the OX40 agonist ivuxolimab. This TCR was recovered from an adult with an advanced solid tumor such as melanoma, head and neck, liver or kidney cancer. The CDR3: CASSQGTPGVYYSNQPQHF. The CDR3, as DNA: TGCGCCAGCAGCCAAGGGACCCCAGGGGTCTATTATAGCAATCAGCCCCAGCATTTT.